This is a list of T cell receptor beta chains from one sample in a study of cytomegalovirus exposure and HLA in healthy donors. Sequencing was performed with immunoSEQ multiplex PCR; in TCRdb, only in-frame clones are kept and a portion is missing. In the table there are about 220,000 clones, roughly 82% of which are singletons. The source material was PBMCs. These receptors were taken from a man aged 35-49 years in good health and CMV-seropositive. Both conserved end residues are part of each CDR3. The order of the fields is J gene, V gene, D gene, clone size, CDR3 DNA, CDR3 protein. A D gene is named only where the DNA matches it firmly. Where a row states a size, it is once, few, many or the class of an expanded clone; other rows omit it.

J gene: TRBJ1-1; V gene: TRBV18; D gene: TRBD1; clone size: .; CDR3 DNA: TGTGCCAGCTCACCACAGGGGGCCACTGAAGCTTTCTTT; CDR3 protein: CASSPQGATEAFF
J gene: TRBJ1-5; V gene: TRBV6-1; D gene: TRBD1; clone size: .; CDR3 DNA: TGTGCCAGCAGTGGCCCGGGACAGGGAAGCAATCAGCCCCAGCATTTT; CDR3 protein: CASSGPGQGSNQPQHF
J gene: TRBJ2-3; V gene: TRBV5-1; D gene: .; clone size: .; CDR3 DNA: TGCGCCAGCAGCTTGTTGGAACTGACCGGCGGAGATACGCAGTATTTT; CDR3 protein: CASSLLELTGGDTQYF
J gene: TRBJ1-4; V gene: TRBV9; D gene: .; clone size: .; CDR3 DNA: TGTGCCAGCAGCGTAGGGCCACCCCCTAATGAAAAACTGTTTTTT; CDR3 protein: CASSVGPPPNEKLFF
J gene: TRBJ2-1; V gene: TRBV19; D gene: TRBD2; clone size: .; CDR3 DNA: TGTGCCAGTAGTATAGGACTAGCGGAGAGCTCCTACAATGAGCAGTTCTTC; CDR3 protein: CASSIGLAESSYNEQFF
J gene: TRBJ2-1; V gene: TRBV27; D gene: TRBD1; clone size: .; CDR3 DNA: TGTGCCAGCAGTCTAAGACAGGGGGCAGACAATGAGCAGTTCTTC; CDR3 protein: CASSLRQGADNEQFF
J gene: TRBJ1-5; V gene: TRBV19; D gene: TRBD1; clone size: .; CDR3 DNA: TGTGCCACTAAGGACAGGGCCTATAGCAATCAGCCCCAGCATTTT; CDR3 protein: CATKDRAYSNQPQHF
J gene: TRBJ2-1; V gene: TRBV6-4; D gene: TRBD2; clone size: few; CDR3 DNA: TGTGCCAGCCAACGGGAGGGCTCCCTTTACAATGAGCAGTTCTTC; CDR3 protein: CASQREGSLYNEQFF
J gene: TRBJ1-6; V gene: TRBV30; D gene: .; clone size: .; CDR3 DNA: TGTGCCTGGAGGGCAGGGCAGGGTTCACCCCTCCACTTT; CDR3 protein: CAWRAGQGSPLHF
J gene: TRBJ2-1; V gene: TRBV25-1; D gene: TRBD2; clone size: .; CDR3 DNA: TGTGCCAGCAGTGGTACTAGCGGGAGGAGCTCCTACAATGAGCAGTTCTTC; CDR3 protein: CASSGTSGRSSYNEQFF
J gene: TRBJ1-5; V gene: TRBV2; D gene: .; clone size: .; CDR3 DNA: TGTGCCAGCAGTCGGCGGGAGGGGAATCAGCCCCAGCATTTT; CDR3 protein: CASSRREGNQPQHF
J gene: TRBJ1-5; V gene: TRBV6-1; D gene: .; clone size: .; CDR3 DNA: TGTGCCAGCAGGGTCGGTGGTAGCAATCAGCCCCAGCATTTT; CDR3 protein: CASRVGGSNQPQHF
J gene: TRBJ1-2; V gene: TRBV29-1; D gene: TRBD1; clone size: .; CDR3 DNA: TGCAGCACCGAAGACAGGGGGCGCGGCTATGGCTACACCTTC; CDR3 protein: CSTEDRGRGYGYTF
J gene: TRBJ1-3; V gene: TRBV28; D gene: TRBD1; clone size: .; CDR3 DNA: TGTGCCAGCAGTTTAGGTGGGGGAGGACAGGGGGCTGATGGAAACACCATATATTTT; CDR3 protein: CASSLGGGGQGADGNTIYF
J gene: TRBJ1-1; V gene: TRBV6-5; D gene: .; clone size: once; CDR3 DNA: TGTGCCAGCACGGGAGGCATGAACACTGAAGCTTTCTTT; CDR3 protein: CASTGGMNTEAFF
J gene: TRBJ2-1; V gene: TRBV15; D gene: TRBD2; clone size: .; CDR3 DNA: TGTGCCACCAGCAGAGATTCTGGCGGGAGGGCCAGGAATGAGCAGTTCTTC; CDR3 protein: CATSRDSGGRARNEQFF
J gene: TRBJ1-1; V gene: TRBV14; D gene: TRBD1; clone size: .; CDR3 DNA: TGTGCCAGCAGCCAAGCCAGGACAGGCTTAATGAACACTGAAGCTTTCTTT; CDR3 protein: CASSQARTGLMNTEAFF
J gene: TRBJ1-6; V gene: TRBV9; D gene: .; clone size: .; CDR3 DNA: TGTGCCAGCAGCGCTGCACCGAGCTCCTATAATTCACCCCTCCACTTT; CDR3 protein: CASSAAPSSYNSPLHF
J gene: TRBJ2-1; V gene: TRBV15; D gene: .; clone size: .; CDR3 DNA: TGTGCCACCAGCAGAGGGCACGGGGGGCGAATCTACAATGAGCAGTTCTTC; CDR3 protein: CATSRGHGGRIYNEQFF
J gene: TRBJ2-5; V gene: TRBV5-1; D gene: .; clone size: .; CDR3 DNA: TGCGCCAGCAGCTTGGTGCGGGAGACCCAGTACTTC; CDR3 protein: CASSLVRETQYF
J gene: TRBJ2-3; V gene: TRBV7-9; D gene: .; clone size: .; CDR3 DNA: TGTGCCAGCAGCTTGGGCAGAAGCACAGATACGCAGTATTTT; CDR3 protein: CASSLGRSTDTQYF
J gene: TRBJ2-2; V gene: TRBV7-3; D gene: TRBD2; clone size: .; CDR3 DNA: TGTGCCAGCAGCCGCGGACTAGCGGGGGGGGTGGAGCTGTTTTTT; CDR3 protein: CASSRGLAGGVELFF
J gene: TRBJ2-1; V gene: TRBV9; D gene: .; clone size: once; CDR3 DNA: TGTGCCAGCAGCGTAGGGGGGGACTCCTACAATGAGCAGTTCTTC; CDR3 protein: CASSVGGDSYNEQFF
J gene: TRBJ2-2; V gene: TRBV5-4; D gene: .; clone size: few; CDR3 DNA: TGTGCCAGCAGCCCGGGCGTGGTCCGGGGCACCGGGGAGCTGTTTTTT; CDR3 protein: CASSPGVVRGTGELFF
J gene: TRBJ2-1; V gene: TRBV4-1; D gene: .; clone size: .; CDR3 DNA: TGCGCCAGCAGCCAACGACTGGAGGGTTCCCTCTACAATGAGCAGTTCTTC; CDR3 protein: CASSQRLEGSLYNEQFF
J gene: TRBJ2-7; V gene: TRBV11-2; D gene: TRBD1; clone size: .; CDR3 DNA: TGTGCCAGCAGCTTCCCCATACAGGGGATCCCCTCCTACGAGCAGTACTTC; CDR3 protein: CASSFPIQGIPSYEQYF
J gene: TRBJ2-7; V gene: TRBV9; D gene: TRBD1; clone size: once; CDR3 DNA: TGTGCCAGCAGCGCCCATCCCGGGACAGGGAATCCCTACGAGCAGTACTTC; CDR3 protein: CASSAHPGTGNPYEQYF
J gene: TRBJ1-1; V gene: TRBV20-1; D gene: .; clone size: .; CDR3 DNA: TGCAGTGCTGAGCGTGGGGCGGATGCTTTCTTT; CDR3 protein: CSAERGADAFF
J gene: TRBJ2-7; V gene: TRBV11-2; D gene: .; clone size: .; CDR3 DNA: TGTGCCAGCAGCTTAGCCACAGGGTACCGCTACGAGCAGTACTTC; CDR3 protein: CASSLATGYRYEQYF
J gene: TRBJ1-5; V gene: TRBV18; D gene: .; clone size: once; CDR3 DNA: TGTGCCAGCTCACCCGCGACAGTCAATCAGCCCCAGCATTTT; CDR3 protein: CASSPATVNQPQHF
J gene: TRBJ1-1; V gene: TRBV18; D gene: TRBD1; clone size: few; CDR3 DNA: TGTGCCAGCTCTCGGGACAGGGACACTGAAGCTTTCTTT; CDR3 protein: CASSRDRDTEAFF